This TCR beta chain emerged from a study of blood T cell repertoires in COVID-19. Profiling relied on immunoSEQ multiplex PCR, and the TCRdb table lists in-frame clones only, not all of them. This table holds about 47,000 clones, around 68% found once. The CDR3 has 13 amino acids. Between the trimmed V and J ends, which lost 3 bases and 3 bases, there was a span of 9 bases. Germline loops: CDR1 MDHEN, CDR2 SYDVKM. This chain joins TRBV28 and TRBJ2-7, with D maybe TRBD1 (5 bases). Sequenced material: peripheral blood. The receptor was isolated from a woman in her 70s with acute or convalescent COVID-19. The CDR3 here is CASSLTTDYEQYF. The CDR3 coding sequence is TGTGCCAGCAGTTTGACGACAGACTACGAGCAGTACTTC.